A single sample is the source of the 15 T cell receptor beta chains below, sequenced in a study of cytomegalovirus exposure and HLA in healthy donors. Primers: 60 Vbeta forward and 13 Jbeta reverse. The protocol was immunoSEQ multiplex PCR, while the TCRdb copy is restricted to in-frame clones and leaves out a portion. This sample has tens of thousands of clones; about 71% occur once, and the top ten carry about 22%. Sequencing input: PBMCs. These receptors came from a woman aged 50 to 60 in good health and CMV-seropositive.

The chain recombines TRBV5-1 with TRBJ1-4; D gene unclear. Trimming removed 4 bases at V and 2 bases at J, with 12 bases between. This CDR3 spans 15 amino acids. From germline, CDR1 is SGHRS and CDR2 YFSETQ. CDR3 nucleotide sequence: TGCGCCAGCAGCCCCGGTCTAGAGACTAATGAAAAACTGTTTTTT. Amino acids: CASSPGLETNEKLFF. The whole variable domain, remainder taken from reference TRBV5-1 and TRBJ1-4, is KAGVTQTPRYLIKTRGQQVTLSCSPISGHRSVSWYQQTPGQGLQFLFEYFSETQRNKGNFPGRFSGRQFSNSRSEMNVSTLELGDSALYLCASSPGLETNEKLFFGSGTQLSVL.

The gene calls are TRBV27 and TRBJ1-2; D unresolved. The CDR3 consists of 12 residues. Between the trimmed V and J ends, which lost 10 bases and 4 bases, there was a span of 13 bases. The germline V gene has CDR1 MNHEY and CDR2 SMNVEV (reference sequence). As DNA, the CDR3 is TGTGCCATCTTCTCGGGTCTCTATGGCTACACCTTC. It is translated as CAIFSGLYGYTF.

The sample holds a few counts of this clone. CDR3 amino acids: CSVELRGVYNEQFF. As DNA, the CDR3 is TGCAGCGTTGAACTGCGGGGGGTGTACAATGAGCAGTTCTTC. This chain connects TRBV29-1 to TRBJ2-1; TRBD2 matches at 8 bases. Trimming at V came to 2 bases and at J to 4 bases, leaving 4 bases not matched to a gene. This CDR3 has 14 residues. Germline V CDR1 and CDR2: SQVTM, ANQGSEA.

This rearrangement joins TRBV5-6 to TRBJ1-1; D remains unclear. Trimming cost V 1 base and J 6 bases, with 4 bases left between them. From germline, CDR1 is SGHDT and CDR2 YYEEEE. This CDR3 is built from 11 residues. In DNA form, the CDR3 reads TGTGCCAGCAGCTTGCAATCTGAAGCTTTCTTT. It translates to CASSLQSEAFF.

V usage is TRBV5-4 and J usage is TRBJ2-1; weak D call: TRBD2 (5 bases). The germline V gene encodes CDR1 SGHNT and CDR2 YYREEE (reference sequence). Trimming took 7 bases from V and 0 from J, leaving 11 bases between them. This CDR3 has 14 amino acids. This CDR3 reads CASSRGSSYNEQFF. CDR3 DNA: TGTGCCAGCTCCCGGGGTAGCTCCTACAATGAGCAGTTCTTC.

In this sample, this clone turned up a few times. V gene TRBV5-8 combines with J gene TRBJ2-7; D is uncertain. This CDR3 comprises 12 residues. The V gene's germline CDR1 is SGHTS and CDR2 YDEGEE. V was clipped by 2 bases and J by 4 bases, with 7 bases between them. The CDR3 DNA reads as TGTGCCAGCAGCTTCTTACAGTACGAGCAGTACTTC. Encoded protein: CASSFLQYEQYF.

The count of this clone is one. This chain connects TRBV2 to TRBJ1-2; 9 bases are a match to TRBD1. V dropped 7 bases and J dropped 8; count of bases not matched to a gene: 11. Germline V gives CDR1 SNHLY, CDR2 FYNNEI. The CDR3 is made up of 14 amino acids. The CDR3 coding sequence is TGTGCCAGCACCGAGGACAGGGGAATTACCGGCTACACCTTC. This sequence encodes CASTEDRGITGYTF.

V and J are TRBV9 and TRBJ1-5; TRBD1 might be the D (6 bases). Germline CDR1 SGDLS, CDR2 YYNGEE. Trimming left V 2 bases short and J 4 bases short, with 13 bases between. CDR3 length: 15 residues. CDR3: CASSVGDGQNQPQHF. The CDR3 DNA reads TGTGCCAGCAGCGTTGGGGACGGACAGAATCAGCCCCAGCATTTT.

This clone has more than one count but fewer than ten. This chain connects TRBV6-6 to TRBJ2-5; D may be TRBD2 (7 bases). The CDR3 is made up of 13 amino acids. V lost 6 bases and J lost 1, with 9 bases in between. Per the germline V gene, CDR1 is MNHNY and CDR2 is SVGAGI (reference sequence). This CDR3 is CASRGGGQETQYF. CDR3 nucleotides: TGTGCCAGCAGGGGAGGGGGCCAAGAGACCCAGTACTTC.

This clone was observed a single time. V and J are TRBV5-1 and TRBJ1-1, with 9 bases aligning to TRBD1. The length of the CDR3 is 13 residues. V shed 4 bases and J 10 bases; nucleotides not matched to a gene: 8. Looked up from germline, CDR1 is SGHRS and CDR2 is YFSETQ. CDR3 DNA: TGCGCCAGCAGCCAAGGGACAGGGTGGGCAGCTTTCTTT. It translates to CASSQGTGWAAFF.

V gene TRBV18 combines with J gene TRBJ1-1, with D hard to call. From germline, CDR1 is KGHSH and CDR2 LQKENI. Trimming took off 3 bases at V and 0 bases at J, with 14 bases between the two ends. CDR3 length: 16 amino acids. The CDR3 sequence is CASSPYTTVMNTEAFF. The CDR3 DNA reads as TGTGCCAGCTCACCCTACACCACAGTAATGAACACTGAAGCTTTCTTT.

For the CDR3, the DNA is TGTGCCAGCAGTTTCCAGGGTTACAATGAGCAGTTCTTC. Encoded protein: CASSFQGYNEQFF. The chain carries TRBV27 and TRBJ2-1, with D possibly being TRBD1 (5 bases). Germline V CDR1 and CDR2: MNHEY, SMNVEV (reference sequence). Trimming shortened V by 3 bases and J by 4 bases, and 7 bases separated the two germline ends. This CDR3 region has 13 residues.

CDR3 sequence reads: CSVIVTGVIYEQYF. The CDR3 DNA reads TGCAGCGTGATCGTGACAGGGGTAATCTACGAGCAGTACTTC. The chain carries TRBV29-1 and TRBJ2-7; TRBD1 matches at 8 bases. CDR1 and CDR2 (germline): SQVTM, ANQGSEA. The CDR3 length is 14 residues. The V gene end was trimmed by 6 bases and the J gene end by 3 bases; junction bases not matched to a gene: 10.

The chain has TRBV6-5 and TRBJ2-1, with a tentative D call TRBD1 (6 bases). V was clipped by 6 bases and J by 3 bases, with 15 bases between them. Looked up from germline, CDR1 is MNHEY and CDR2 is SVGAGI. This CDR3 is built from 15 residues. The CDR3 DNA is TGTGCCAGCAGCCCAAGGGGGTCTCTCTACAATGAGCAGTTCTTC. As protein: CASSPRGSLYNEQFF.

The CDR3 nucleotides are TGTGCCAGTAGTCCGGGACAGGGAGGGGATGAAAAACTGTTTTTT. Translation: CASSPGQGGDEKLFF. The J gene is TRBJ1-4, the V gene TRBV19; 9 bases agree with TRBD1. The CDR3 totals 15 residues. Germline values: CDR1 LNHDA, CDR2 SQIVND (reference sequence). V gave up 5 bases and J gave up 6 bases; unmatched junction bases: 7. Full variable domain (outside the CDR3, taken from reference TRBV19 and TRBJ1-4): DGGITQSPKYLFRKEGQNVTLSCEQNLNHDAMYWYRQDPGQGLRLIYYSQIVNDFQKGDIAEGYSVSREKKESFPLTVTSAQKNPTAFYLCASSPGQGGDEKLFFGSGTQLSVL.